The 15 T cell receptor beta chains given below trace back to one sample, sequenced in a study of T-cell reconstitution after alpha-beta-depleted transplantation in children. A TCRbeta library incorporating unique molecular identifiers was prepared. MiXCR was run by TCRdb on the PCR reads, yielding one entry per CDR3 protein. The data hold 85,000 to 120,000 distinct CDR3 sequences, with about 8% observed a single time. The material sequenced was PBMCs, taken before TCRalphabeta/CD19-depleted stem cell transplant. The receptors stem from a boy aged 2 to 10 with acute lymphoblastic leukemia, due to receive a stem cell transplant.

The chain joins TRBV20-1 to TRBJ2-5; 10 bases are a match to TRBD2. Germline V gene lookup returns CDR1 DFQATT and CDR2 SNEGSKA (reference sequence). Trimming removed 2 bases from V and 5 bases from J; junction bases left unmatched: 5. This CDR3 has 14 residues. The CDR3: CSARTAGGRETQYF. The CDR3 DNA reads as TGCAGTGCTAGAACAGCGGGAGGGCGGGAGACCCAGTACTTC.

This clonotype was seen more than once but under ten times. The chain links TRBV12-3 or TRBV12-4 to TRBJ1-1; TRBD1 might be the D (5 bases). The CDR3 runs 15 residues. With 2 bases removed from V and 1 base from J, the gap between germline ends came to 11 bases. The CDR3 is CASSLRGEGNTEAFF. The CDR3, as DNA: TGTGCCAGCAGTTTAAGGGGTGAGGGGAACACTGAAGCTTTCTTT.

This clonotype was seen many times. The chain combines TRBV12-3 or TRBV12-4 with TRBJ1-1; no clear D. The CDR3 has 13 residues. V lost 2 bases, J lost 6 bases, and 10 bases lay in between. DNA for the CDR3: TGTGCCAGCAGTTTATACCTAAATGCTGAAGCTTTCTTT. It codes for CASSLYLNAEAFF.

The chain has TRBV7-2 and TRBJ1-2; 9 bases map to TRBD1. The trim removed 5 bases at V and 6 bases at J, leaving 10 bases unmatched. The length of the CDR3 is 15 residues. Germline CDR1 is SGHTA and CDR2 is FQGNSA. The CDR3 nucleotides read TGTGCCAGCAGCGCCGTCCCGGGGACAGGGAATGGCTACACCTTC. Its translation: CASSAVPGTGNGYTF.

The V gene is TRBV2, the J gene TRBJ2-1; D gene ambiguous. The germline V gene encodes CDR1 SNHLY and CDR2 FYNNEI. The CDR3 runs 10 residues. The V end was cut by 4 bases, the J end by 9 bases, with 4 bases between. In DNA, the CDR3 is TGTGCCAGCAGTGCTGCTGAGCAGTTCTTC. Translated: CASSAAEQFF.

This clonotype was observed at least ten times. The chain couples TRBV20-1 to TRBJ2-1; D gene uncertain. The V gene lost 0 bases and the J gene lost 6 bases, with 6 bases spanning the gap. Germline CDR1 is DFQATT and CDR2 is SNEGSKA (reference sequence). This CDR3 region has 12 residues. CDR3 DNA sequence: TGCAGTGCTAGAGAGGACGGCAATGAGCAGTTCTTC. The encoded protein is CSAREDGNEQFF.

This clonotype was seen repeatedly, ten times or more. The chain is built from TRBV7-2 and TRBJ2-2; TRBD1 is a possible D gene (6 bases). Trimming took off 5 bases at V and 1 base at J, with 11 bases between the two ends. The CDR3 has 15 residues. Looked up from germline, CDR1 is SGHTA and CDR2 is FQGNSA. For the CDR3, the DNA is TGTGCCAGCAGCCCCGGGACACTGAACACCGGGGAGCTGTTTTTT. Residues: CASSPGTLNTGELFF.

The rearrangement joins TRBV12-3 or TRBV12-4 to TRBJ1-6; D unclear. V lost 1 base, J lost 14 bases, and 12 bases lay in between. This CDR3 has 13 amino acids. The DNA for the CDR3 is TGTGCCAGCAGTTTAGAGGCAGGCTCGGCCCTCCACTTT. This encodes CASSLEAGSALHF.

V usage is TRBV9 and J usage is TRBJ1-5; D possibly corresponds to TRBD1 (6 bases). The CDR3 has 13 amino acids. V lost 3 bases to trimming and J lost 10 bases, with 14 bases between them. In germline, CDR1 is SGDLS, CDR2 YYNGEE. The CDR3 nucleotides read TGTGCCAGCAGCGACGGGGGCCCCGACCCCCAGCATTTT. Protein product: CASSDGGPDPQHF.

The chain recombines TRBV6-5 with TRBJ2-5, with TRBD2 as a possible D gene (5 bases). V was clipped by 7 bases and J by 4 bases, with 13 bases between them. The CDR3 consists of 13 residues. In germline, CDR1 is MNHEY, CDR2 SVGAGI. CDR3 amino acids: CASNPAGPETQYF. In nucleotides, the CDR3 is TGTGCCAGCAATCCGGCGGGTCCAGAGACCCAGTACTTC.

The chain couples TRBV12-3 or TRBV12-4 to TRBJ1-6; D may be TRBD1 (5 bases). Trimming stripped 5 bases from V and 8 bases from J, with 16 bases between. The length of the CDR3 is 15 residues. CDR3 in DNA: TGTGCCAGCAGTCCGATTCAGGGTAGGGATTCACCCCTCCACTTT. Protein sequence: CASSPIQGRDSPLHF.

The sample holds many counts of this clonotype. The chain uses TRBV6-5 and TRBJ2-5; 7 positions agree with TRBD1. There are 16 residues in the CDR3. From germline, CDR1 is MNHEY and CDR2 SVGAGI. Trimming cost V 0 bases and J 1 base; bases outside gene matches: 5. CDR3 DNA sequence: TGTGCCAGCAGTTACTCGACAGGGTGGGCCCAAGAGACCCAGTACTTC. Translating it yields CASSYSTGWAQETQYF.

This clonotype was seen at least ten times. The genes are TRBV28 and TRBJ2-1; 11 nucleotides line up with TRBD1. The CDR3 spans 16 residues. Germline V gene sequence: CDR1 MDHEN, CDR2 SYDVKM. V lost 6 bases to trimming and J lost 3 bases; unmatched junction nucleotides: 7. Written as DNA, the CDR3 is TGTGCCAGCAGGTACGGACAGGGGGCGGTCTACAATGAGCAGTTCTTC. Translated: CASRYGQGAVYNEQFF.

This clonotype was seen more than once but under ten times. The junction shows a germline mismatch at one end, possibly a read error. The chain combines TRBV20-1 with TRBJ2-1, with a tentative D call TRBD2 (6 bases). Germline V gives CDR1 DFQATT, CDR2 SNEGSKA (reference sequence). This CDR3 spans 13 amino acids. For the CDR3, the DNA is TGCAGTGCCCACCGGGACTCCCACAATGAGCAGTTCTTC. Encoded protein: CSAHRDSHNEQFF.

The chain has TRBV6-2 or TRBV6-3 and TRBJ2-1; 8 nucleotides align to TRBD2. The CDR3 runs to 13 residues. Germline CDR1 reads MNHEY; CDR2 reads SVGEGT. Trimming at V came to 8 bases and at J to 6 bases, leaving 6 bases not matched to a gene. In DNA, the CDR3 is TGTGCCAGCCAGGGCGGGGGGCTCAATGAGCAGTTCTTC. Encoded protein: CASQGGGLNEQFF.